The 30 T cell receptor beta chains below were found in one sample sequenced in a study of blood T cell repertoires in COVID-19. The table came from immunoSEQ multiplex PCR; TCRdb's copy has only in-frame clones and leaves some out. The table records hundreds of thousands of clones, approximately 87% of them present only once. Sequences were obtained from peripheral blood. The receptors originated from a woman between 65 and 79 years old with active or convalescent COVID-19.

The gene calls are TRBV13 and TRBJ2-7, with 7 nucleotides matching TRBD1. In germline, CDR1 is PRHDT, CDR2 FYEKMQ (reference sequence). The trim removed 4 bases at V and 2 bases at J, leaving 8 bases unmatched. The CDR3 consists of 15 residues. The CDR3, as DNA: TGTGCCAGCAGCTGGGCGACAGGGAAGCCCTACGAGCAGTACTTC. Translated, it gives CASSWATGKPYEQYF.

V and J are TRBV6-5 and TRBJ1-2, with a possible D match to TRBD1 (6 bases). The CDR3 consists of 12 residues. V shed 7 bases and J shed 3 bases, with 9 bases lying between them. From germline, CDR1 is MNHEY and CDR2 SVGAGI. The CDR3: CASKAGDYGYTF. CDR3 sequence (DNA): TGTGCCAGCAAGGCAGGGGACTATGGCTACACCTTC.

This clone came up once. The chain recombines TRBV27 with TRBJ1-5; 9 bases agree with TRBD1. Germline values: CDR1 MNHEY, CDR2 SMNVEV (reference sequence). V lost 8 bases, J lost 6 bases, and 5 bases stayed unmatched. There are 13 residues in the CDR3. CDR3 bases: TGTGCCAGCGGGGACAGGGAGGGTCAGCCCCAGCATTTT. As protein: CASGDREGQPQHF.

V and J are TRBV12-5 and TRBJ2-4; a weak D match, TRBD2 (5 bases). CDR1 LGHNT and CDR2 FRNRAP come from the germline V gene. V was trimmed by 7 bases and J by 7 bases, leaving 14 bases between them. The CDR3 has 13 residues. In DNA, the CDR3 is TGTGCTAGTGCCATGGGGAGTATCAACATTCAGTACTTC. Its translation is CASAMGSINIQYF.

In the case of this clone: Within the sample, other DNA sequences also encode this same CDR3. The chain combines TRBV29-1 with TRBJ2-3; 8 nucleotides match TRBD2. CDR3 size: 14 residues. Germline lookup yields CDR1 SQVTM and CDR2 ANQGSEA. V dropped 1 base and J dropped 4; count of bases not matched to a gene: 4. CDR3 nucleotide sequence: TGCAGCGTTGAAGGTGGAGCGGGAGCAGATACGCAGTATTTT. The encoded protein is CSVEGGAGADTQYF.

CDR3 sequence: CASSQDLTDYGYTF. The CDR3 DNA is TGTGCCAGCAGCCAAGATCTAACAGACTATGGCTACACCTTC. The chain has TRBV3-1 (or the pseudogene TRBV3-2) and TRBJ1-2; no reliable D call. Germline values: CDR1 LGHDT, CDR2 YNNKEL (reference sequence). V was cut by 0 bases and J by 3 bases, with 8 bases left in between. The CDR3 runs to 14 residues.

V and J are TRBV4-2 and TRBJ2-5; 9 positions agree with TRBD2. Germline V gene sequence: CDR1 LGHNA, CDR2 YNFKEQ. The CDR3 consists of 15 residues. J was trimmed by 4 bases and V by 3 bases; bases with no gene match: 6. The CDR3 protein is CASSQGGGAPETQYF. Written as DNA, the CDR3 is TGTGCCAGCAGCCAGGGCGGGGGGGCCCCAGAGACCCAGTACTTC.

The J gene is TRBJ1-4, the V gene TRBV5-6; the D gene is possibly TRBD1 (5 bases). V was cut by 1 base and J by 0 bases, with 7 bases left in between. The CDR3 sequence is 15 residues long. CDR1 is SGHDT and CDR2 is YYEEEE in the germline V gene. CDR3 nucleotides: TGTGCCAGCAGCTTGCTAGGGGCAACTAATGAAAAACTGTTTTTT. Translated, it gives CASSLLGATNEKLFF.

V is TRBV12-3 or TRBV12-4 and J is TRBJ1-2, with D possibly TRBD1 on 6 matching bases. Trimming pared 5 bases from V and 13 bases from J, leaving 14 bases between. The CDR3 runs 11 residues. CDR3 bases: TGTGCCAGCAGTGTGTTCCGGGACACCACCTTC. The encoded protein is CASSVFRDTTF.

The J gene is TRBJ2-3, the V gene TRBV7-6, with D possibly TRBD2 on 5 matching bases. The CDR3 runs to 17 residues. Germline V gene sequence: CDR1 SGHVS, CDR2 FNYEAQ. The V and J ends lost 5 bases and 4 bases respectively, with 22 bases between them. CDR3 residues: CASSPVASWGRADTQYF. The CDR3 DNA reads TGTGCCAGCAGCCCCGTTGCTAGCTGGGGTCGGGCAGATACGCAGTATTTT.

The chain couples TRBV28 to TRBJ1-5; the D gene is possibly TRBD1 (6 bases). The CDR3 contains 15 residues. V was cut by 6 bases and J by 5 bases, with 17 bases left in between. Germline CDR1 is MDHEN and CDR2 is SYDVKM. In DNA, the CDR3 is TGTGCCAGCAGGACCCAGGGGTGGGCATATCAGCCCCAGCATTTT. This sequence encodes CASRTQGWAYQPQHF. The full variable domain, with the rest looked up from reference TRBV28 and TRBJ1-5, is DVKVTQSSRYLVKRTGEKVFLECVQDMDHENMFWYRQDPGLGLRLIYFSYDVKMKEKGDIPEGYSVSREKKERFSLILESASTNQTSMYLCASRTQGWAYQPQHFGDGTRLSIL.

V usage is TRBV2 and J usage is TRBJ2-7; D is unresolved. Trimming stripped 7 bases from V and 6 bases from J, with 19 bases between. The CDR3 extends over 14 amino acids. The germline CDR1 and CDR2 sequences are SNHLY and FYNNEI. CDR3 bases: TGTGCCAGCATAGTTAGTATCGTAAGTCCCGAGCAGTACTTC. It translates to CASIVSIVSPEQYF.

This clone has just a few counts. The J gene is TRBJ2-3, the V gene TRBV28; TRBD1 is a possible D gene (6 bases). V was pared by 8 bases and J by 3 bases, with 21 bases between. CDR3 length equals 16 residues. CDR1 MDHEN and CDR2 SYDVKM come from the germline V gene. CDR3: CASHLIRTETTDTQYF. CDR3 nucleotides: TGTGCCAGCCACCTTATTAGGACAGAAACAACAGATACGCAGTATTTT.

V is TRBV7-2 and J is TRBJ2-7; D uncertain. The CDR3 is 12 amino acids. Germline lookup yields CDR1 SGHTA and CDR2 FQGNSA. Trimming cost V 5 bases and J 2 bases, with 7 bases left between them. CDR3 nucleotides: TGTGCCAGCAGCCCAGGCCCCTACGAGCAGTACTTC. Translation: CASSPGPYEQYF.

The chain is built from TRBV5-1 and TRBJ1-1, with D possibly TRBD1 on 6 matching bases. From germline, CDR1 is SGHRS and CDR2 YFSETQ. CDR3 length equals 14 residues. Trimming removed 0 bases from V and 4 bases from J, with 10 bases in between. The CDR3: CASSLGTASTEAFF. In DNA, the CDR3 is TGCGCCAGCAGCTTGGGGACAGCCTCCACTGAAGCTTTCTTT.

V usage is TRBV6-5 and J usage is TRBJ2-7, with 8 bases fitting TRBD2. The V and J ends lost 5 bases and 2 bases, in that order; junction bases with no gene match: 8. Germline values: CDR1 MNHEY, CDR2 SVGAGI. The CDR3 has 15 amino acids. Here the CDR3 DNA reads TGTGCCAGCAGTACCACTAGCGGATTCGCCTACGAGCAGTACTTC. It translates to CASSTTSGFAYEQYF.

The CDR3 DNA reads TGTGCCAGCAGTCCCACGACTAGCGGGAGCTATGAGCAGTTCTTC. Protein: CASSPTTSGSYEQFF. This chain links TRBV2 with TRBJ2-1; 12 positions agree with TRBD2. The J segment lost 8 bases and the V segment lost 5 bases, leaving 7 bases of the junction unmatched. The germline V gene encodes CDR1 SNHLY and CDR2 FYNNEI. The CDR3 runs to 15 residues.

The CDR3, as DNA: TGTGCCAGCAGCTTGGGACTACATAATGAGCAGTTCTTC. Translating it yields CASSLGLHNEQFF. V is TRBV7-6 and J is TRBJ2-1, with 7 bases fitting TRBD2. Germline V gene lookup returns CDR1 SGHVS and CDR2 FNYEAQ. Trimming removed 3 bases from V and 7 bases from J; junction bases left unmatched: 3. This CDR3 has 13 residues.

J is TRBJ2-3 and V is TRBV7-2; 7 nucleotides match TRBD1. In germline, CDR1 is SGHTA, CDR2 FQGNSA. The CDR3 spans 14 residues. Losses at the gene ends were 3 bases for V and 0 bases for J; bases not matched to a gene: 0. The CDR3 loop is CASSLGQSTDTQYF. The DNA of the CDR3 is TGTGCCAGCAGCTTGGGACAGAGCACAGATACGCAGTATTTT.

The V and J genes are TRBV29-1 and TRBJ1-1, with D perhaps TRBD1 (6 bases). The V gene lost 0 bases and the J gene lost 11 bases, with 16 bases spanning the gap. The CDR3 spans 13 residues. CDR1 is SQVTM and CDR2 is ANQGSEA in the germline V gene. The CDR3 nucleotides are TGCAGCGTTGAAGATAGTAACAGGGAAAAGGCTTTCTTT. The encoded protein is CSVEDSNREKAFF. The full variable domain, rest sourced from reference TRBV29-1 and TRBJ1-1, is SAVISQKPSRDICQRGTSLTIQCQVDSQVTMMFWYRQQPGQSLTLIATANQGSEATYESGFVIDKFPISRPNLTFSTLTVSNMSPEDSSIYLCSVEDSNREKAFFGQGTRLTVV.

This clone has a single count. The chain combines TRBV6-1 with TRBJ2-1; weak D call: TRBD2 (5 bases). Deletions cut 2 bases from V and 12 bases from J, with 20 bases between. Germline lookup yields CDR1 MNHNS and CDR2 SASEGT. This CDR3 has 15 amino acids. The CDR3 DNA follows: TGTGCCAGCAGTGAATTAGGGAGTTCGATCTGGAGGCAGTTCTTC. It is translated as CASSELGSSIWRQFF.

V is TRBV19 and J is TRBJ1-1; maybe TRBD1 (5 bases). The CDR3 runs 15 residues. CDR1 is LNHDA and CDR2 is SQIVND in the germline V gene (reference sequence). Trimming shortened V by 5 bases and J by 0 bases, and 13 bases separated the two germline ends. Here the CDR3 reads CASSDRGRLNTEAFF. Written as DNA, the CDR3 is TGTGCCAGTAGTGACAGAGGACGGTTGAACACTGAAGCTTTCTTT.

This clone appeared once. This chain uses TRBV5-5 with TRBJ1-2; 9 bases align to TRBD1. CDR3 length: 13 residues. Germline V lookup: CDR1 SGHKS, CDR2 YYEKEE (reference sequence). V was clipped by 5 bases and J by 7 bases; unmatched bases: 6. CDR3 protein: CASRKQGAGGYTF. CDR3 DNA: TGTGCCAGCAGAAAACAGGGGGCAGGTGGCTACACCTTC.

CDR3 region: CASAGVSSYEQYF. The CDR3 DNA follows: TGTGCCAGTGCAGGGGTTTCCTCCTACGAGCAGTACTTC. The gene calls are TRBV12-3 or TRBV12-4 and TRBJ2-7; TRBD1 might be the D (6 bases). With 9 bases removed from V and 0 bases from J, the gap between germline ends came to 12 bases. The CDR3 runs 13 residues.

The chain joins TRBV9 to TRBJ1-1, with D uncertain. Looked up from germline, CDR1 is SGDLS and CDR2 is YYNGEE. V was cut by 4 bases and J by 12 bases, with 16 bases left in between. This CDR3 spans 12 amino acids. CDR3 nucleotides: TGTGCCAGCAGCTTTGCCCAGGAGGCCCCTTTCTTT. As protein: CASSFAQEAPFF. The full variable domain, completed using reference TRBV9 and TRBJ1-1, is DSGVTQTPKHLITATGQRVTLRCSPRSGDLSVYWYQQSLDQGLQFLIQYYNGEERAKGNILERFSAQQFPDLHSELNLSSLELGDSALYFCASSFAQEAPFFGQGTRLTVV.

The chain links TRBV18 to TRBJ1-6; D call uncertain. The CDR3 length is 15 residues. Germline V gene sequence: CDR1 KGHSH, CDR2 LQKENI. Trimming removed 4 bases at V and 8 bases at J, with 15 bases between. The CDR3, as DNA: TGTGCCAGCTCACTGGGTGGGAGGAGGGATTCACCCCTCCACTTT. Protein: CASSLGGRRDSPLHF.

The chain couples TRBV6-7 to TRBJ1-6; TRBD1 is a possible D gene (5 bases). TRBV6-7 is recorded as an ORF, its role being uncertain. The CDR3 has 17 amino acids. Between the trimmed V and J ends, which lost 4 bases and 0 bases, there was a span of 13 bases. The CDR3 DNA follows: TGTGCCAGCAGTTGGCGGGGGTGCCGCTCCTATAATTCACCCCTCCACTTT. This encodes CASSWRGCRSYNSPLHF.

The chain uses TRBV7-9 and TRBJ1-3; 8 nucleotides line up with TRBD1. CDR1 is SEHNR and CDR2 is FQNEAQ in the germline V gene (reference sequence). The V and J ends lost 3 bases and 0 bases, in that order; junction bases with no gene match: 1. The CDR3 length is 15 residues. The DNA of the CDR3 is TGTGCCAGCAGCTTTCAGGGGGCCTCTGGAAACACCATATATTTT. Its protein is CASSFQGASGNTIYF.

V usage is TRBV7-9 and J usage is TRBJ2-1; D might be TRBD2 (6 bases). The CDR3 totals 15 residues. Germline CDR1 SEHNR, CDR2 FQNEAQ (reference sequence). V lost 2 bases and J 3 bases, leaving 11 bases between the germline ends. DNA for the CDR3: TGTGCCAGCAGCTTAATCGGGGGAAACTACAATGAGCAGTTCTTC. This encodes CASSLIGGNYNEQFF.

The chain has TRBV30 and TRBJ2-1; unclear D gene. The CDR3 is 13 amino acids. The germline V gene encodes CDR1 GTSNPN and CDR2 SVGIG (reference sequence). Trimming cost V 3 bases and J 9 bases, with 15 bases left between them. CDR3 sequence (DNA): TGTGCCTGGAGCACCCTACCGGTTAGTGAGCAGTTCTTC. It translates to CAWSTLPVSEQFF.